Each of the 27 T cell receptor beta chains below was sequenced from the same sample in a study of blood T cell repertoires in COVID-19. This table comes from immunoSEQ multiplex PCR, and its TCRdb copy is limited to in-frame clones, with some not included. The sample lists about 35,000 clones, around 85% occurring once. The sample comprised peripheral blood. These receptor sequences come from a man aged 55 to 69 with active or convalescent COVID-19.

V and J are TRBV13 and TRBJ2-1; 9 bases are a match to TRBD2. The CDR3 is made up of 15 amino acids. Trimming removed 5 bases from V and 7 bases from J; junction bases left unmatched: 9. Per the germline V gene, CDR1 is PRHDT and CDR2 is FYEKMQ (reference sequence). CDR3 sequence: CASSPRGGGINEQFF. CDR3 sequence (DNA): TGTGCCAGCAGCCCGCGGGGGGGCGGGATAAATGAGCAGTTCTTC.

The sample holds one count of this clone. The chain employs TRBV28 and TRBJ1-2; D possibly corresponds to TRBD1 (5 bases). The CDR3 totals 16 residues. The V gene's germline CDR1 is MDHEN and CDR2 SYDVKM. Trimming removed 3 bases from V and 4 bases from J, with 18 bases in between. The CDR3 DNA sequence: TGTGCCAGCAGTTTCCCCCGCAGTCAGGGTCCCTATGGCTACACCTTC. Translating it yields CASSFPRSQGPYGYTF.

The chain joins TRBV28 to TRBJ1-2, with D possibly being TRBD1 (5 bases). Per the germline V gene, CDR1 is MDHEN and CDR2 is SYDVKM. The CDR3 sequence is 12 residues long. Trimming left V 4 bases short and J 7 bases short, with 10 bases between. CDR3 nucleotides: TGTGCCAGCAGTTCCCGCAGGGCTGGCTACACCTTC. Translation gives CASSSRRAGYTF.

The chain is built from TRBV28 and TRBJ1-2; 10 positions match TRBD1. J gave up 8 bases and V 6 bases, and 9 bases lay outside the gene matches. Germline CDR1 MDHEN, CDR2 SYDVKM. The CDR3 is made up of 14 amino acids. CDR3 in DNA: TGTGCCAGCAGGACAGGGGGCGGGTTGATCGGCTACACCTTC. Translating gives CASRTGGGLIGYTF.

The chain recombines TRBV19 with TRBJ1-4; maybe TRBD1 (5 bases). Germline CDR1 is LNHDA and CDR2 is SQIVND (reference sequence). This CDR3 comprises 14 residues. V lost 3 bases and J 4 bases, leaving 9 bases between the germline ends. The DNA of the CDR3 is TGTGCCAGTAGTATTTGGGGCTTTAATGAAAAACTGTTTTTT. Residues: CASSIWGFNEKLFF.

Only a few counts were recorded for this clone. The genes are TRBV6-5 and TRBJ2-5; 8 bases align to TRBD1. CDR3 length equals 15 residues. V shed 0 bases, J shed 5 bases, and the junction held 5 bases outside the gene matches. CDR1 is MNHEY, CDR2 SVGAGI, per germline. The CDR3 DNA sequence: TGTGCCAGCAGTTACTCAGGACAGGGCTGGGAGACCCAGTACTTC. Its translation is CASSYSGQGWETQYF.

The J gene is TRBJ1-1, the V gene TRBV3-1 (or the pseudogene TRBV3-2), with a weak D call TRBD1 (6 bases). Trimming took off 9 bases at V and 5 bases at J, with 13 bases between the two ends. The V gene's germline CDR1 is LGHDT and CDR2 YNNKEL (reference sequence). There are 12 residues in the CDR3. The DNA of the CDR3 is TGTGCCAGTGAAGGGAGGGGGACTGAAGCTTTCTTT. It codes for CASEGRGTEAFF.

The chain combines TRBV10-3 with TRBJ1-6, with unresolved D. V lost 7 bases and J 7 bases, leaving 11 bases between the germline ends. CDR3 length: 13 amino acids. Per the germline V gene, CDR1 is ENHRY and CDR2 is SYGVKD. The CDR3 loop is CAITGFLNSPLHF. The CDR3 nucleotides are TGTGCCATCACCGGGTTTTTGAATTCACCCCTCCACTTT.

This sequence joins TRBV5-1 and TRBJ2-1; D gene uncertain. Germline V gene sequence: CDR1 SGHRS, CDR2 YFSETQ. Trimming pared 4 bases from V and 3 bases from J, leaving 8 bases between. This CDR3 is 13 amino acids long. The CDR3 loop reads CASSVADYNEQFF. In DNA form, the CDR3 reads TGCGCCAGCAGCGTAGCAGACTACAATGAGCAGTTCTTC.

CDR3 coding DNA: TGCGCCAGCAGTTATGGACAGGGGGGCAATGAGCAGTTCTTC. It specifies CASSYGQGGNEQFF. The chain is built from TRBV5-1 and TRBJ2-1; 10 bases agree with TRBD1. This CDR3 has 14 amino acids. The junction had 5 bases not matched to a gene; V was cut back by 5 bases and J by 6 bases. Germline V gives CDR1 SGHRS, CDR2 YFSETQ.

The chain carries TRBV7-2 and TRBJ1-1, with TRBD1 matching 11 bases. The CDR3 loop spans 17 amino acids. In germline, CDR1 is SGHTA, CDR2 FQGNSA. V lost 2 bases, J lost 2 bases, and 7 bases stayed unmatched. CDR3 in amino acids: CASSLTLGQGGNTEAFF. The CDR3 nucleotides read TGTGCCAGCAGCTTAACCCTGGGACAGGGGGGAAACACTGAAGCTTTCTTT.

The chain couples TRBV19 to TRBJ2-3; 7 bases align to TRBD1. The J segment lost 4 bases and the V segment lost 1 base, leaving 5 bases of the junction unmatched. Germline V gene data show CDR1 as LNHDA and CDR2 as SQIVND (reference sequence). CDR3 length: 15 amino acids. CDR3 sequence: CASSIGRGFADTQYF. Written as DNA, the CDR3 is TGTGCCAGTAGTATAGGCAGGGGGTTTGCAGATACGCAGTATTTT.

By share, this clone ranks as medium-sized. This sequence joins TRBV13 and TRBJ2-3, with D unresolved. The CDR3 runs 13 residues. V was trimmed by 2 bases and J by 5 bases, leaving 8 bases between them. Germline V lookup: CDR1 PRHDT, CDR2 FYEKMQ (reference sequence). CDR3 sequence (DNA): TGTGCCAGCAGCTTATTTTCAGGAGATACGCAGTATTTT. Its protein is CASSLFSGDTQYF.

The CDR3 bases are TGTGCCAGCGGGGACGGGCGGGGGTTCTATGGCTACACCTTC. Residues: CASGDGRGFYGYTF. The chain uses TRBV28 and TRBJ1-2; D perhaps matches TRBD1 (5 bases). The CDR3 consists of 14 residues. V was clipped by 8 bases and J by 4 bases, with 17 bases between them. CDR1 and CDR2 (germline): MDHEN, SYDVKM.

The V gene is TRBV6-5, the J gene TRBJ1-1, with D uncertain. The V and J ends lost 5 bases and 0 bases respectively, with 7 bases between them. The CDR3 is 13 amino acids. CDR1 and CDR2 from the germline V gene are MNHEY and SVGAGI. In DNA form, the CDR3 reads TGTGCCAGCAGTCACAGTATGAACACTGAAGCTTTCTTT. It encodes CASSHSMNTEAFF.

The gene calls are TRBV6-5 and TRBJ1-4; no clear D gene. CDR3 length: 15 amino acids. V was shortened by 6 bases and J by 8 bases, with 19 bases between the two germline ends. CDR1 MNHEY and CDR2 SVGAGI come from the germline V gene. Here the CDR3 reads CASRPPGAKREKLFF. CDR3 DNA sequence: TGTGCCAGCAGACCCCCGGGAGCCAAACGGGAAAAACTGTTTTTT.

DNA for the CDR3: TGTGCCAGTAGTATAGCGGTCTCTAGCACAGATACGCAGTATTTT. As protein: CASSIAVSSTDTQYF. The rearrangement uses TRBV19 and TRBJ2-3, with D hard to call. V was trimmed by 1 base and J by 0 bases, leaving 8 bases between them. The V gene's germline CDR1 is LNHDA and CDR2 SQIVND (reference sequence). The CDR3 length is 15 residues.

The rearrangement joins TRBV20-1 to TRBJ2-3; 8 nucleotides match TRBD2. V lost 3 bases, J lost 4 bases, and 3 bases stayed unmatched. The CDR3 is 13 residues long. Germline-derived CDR1 and CDR2 are DFQATT and SNEGSKA (reference sequence). The CDR3 DNA follows: TGCAGTGCTAGTCCGGGAGGGGCAGATACGCAGTATTTT. This translates into CSASPGGADTQYF.

This chain connects TRBV4-2 to TRBJ1-4; TRBD1 aligns across 9 bases. Losses at the gene ends were 2 bases for V and 5 bases for J; bases not matched to a gene: 3. The CDR3 loop spans 15 amino acids. CDR1 LGHNA and CDR2 YNFKEQ come from the germline V gene. CDR3 sequence reads: CASSQPGQGNEKLFF. DNA for the CDR3: TGTGCCAGCAGCCAACCGGGACAGGGAAATGAAAAACTGTTTTTT.

This clone was observed once. The V gene is TRBV6-2 or TRBV6-3, the J gene TRBJ2-3; perhaps TRBD2 as D (5 bases). V lost 6 bases, J lost 0 bases, and 22 bases lay in between. Germline V gene sequence: CDR1 MNHEY, CDR2 SVGEGT. The CDR3 runs to 18 residues. CDR3 loop: CASRPGIQSGLSTDTQYF. As DNA, the CDR3 is TGTGCCAGCAGACCTGGGATTCAAAGCGGACTCAGCACAGATACGCAGTATTTT.

The CDR3 sequence is CASRAGLAEPYNEQFF. The CDR3 nucleotides are TGTGCCAGCAGGGCAGGACTAGCGGAGCCCTACAATGAGCAGTTCTTC. The chain employs TRBV5-8 and TRBJ2-1, with 10 positions matching TRBD2. The CDR3 covers 16 residues. After removal of 5 bases from V and 2 bases from J, the junction contained 7 bases not matched to a gene. In germline, CDR1 is SGHTS, CDR2 YDEGEE.

The gene calls are TRBV6-4 and TRBJ1-1; 7 bases are a match to TRBD1. This CDR3 spans 13 amino acids. With 4 bases clipped from V and 4 bases from J, the junction kept 3 bases outside the gene matches. Germline CDR1 reads MRHNA; CDR2 reads SNTAGT. The CDR3 DNA reads TGTGCCAGCAGTGCCCAGGGGGGCACTGAAGCTTTCTTT. Amino acids: CASSAQGGTEAFF.

This chain joins TRBV10-3 and TRBJ1-1, with D hard to call. This CDR3 is 13 amino acids long. CDR1 and CDR2 (germline): ENHRY, SYGVKD. Deletions cut 10 bases from V and 5 bases from J, with 17 bases between. For the CDR3, the DNA is TGTGCCACAGACCGAGGCAGAGGGACTGAAGCTTTCTTT. The encoded protein is CATDRGRGTEAFF.

The chain has TRBV5-6 and TRBJ2-3; no firm D call. Germline V gene lookup returns CDR1 SGHDT and CDR2 YYEEEE. V lost 0 bases to trimming and J lost 4 bases, with 12 bases between them. The CDR3 has 15 amino acids. The CDR3 loop is CASSLVPSVADTQYF. The CDR3 DNA is TGTGCCAGCAGCTTGGTTCCTAGTGTTGCAGATACGCAGTATTTT.

This chain connects TRBV4-1 to TRBJ2-2; 9 bases agree with TRBD2. Germline CDR1 reads MGHRA; CDR2 reads YSYEKL. The junction had 6 bases not matched to a gene; V was cut back by 2 bases and J by 2 bases. This CDR3 is 17 amino acids long. The CDR3 region has the DNA TGCGCCAGCAGCCAACCTAGGGGACTAGCCAACACCGGGGAGCTGTTTTTT. It translates to CASSQPRGLANTGELFF.

This chain joins TRBV7-9 and TRBJ1-3; TRBD1 matches at 7 bases. The J segment lost 1 base and the V segment lost 4 bases, leaving 1 base of the junction unmatched. In germline, CDR1 is SEHNR, CDR2 FQNEAQ (reference sequence). CDR3 length equals 14 residues. CDR3 in amino acids: CASSYRGSGNTIYF. The CDR3 DNA reads TGTGCCAGCAGCTACAGGGGTTCTGGAAACACCATATATTTT.

The V gene is TRBV7-2, the J gene TRBJ2-1; 12 nucleotides line up with TRBD2. J lost 6 bases, V lost 2 bases, and 2 bases had no gene match. Germline V gene lookup returns CDR1 SGHTA and CDR2 FQGNSA. This CDR3 has 15 residues. CDR3 protein: CASSLTSGGFNEQFF. The CDR3 nucleotides read TGTGCCAGCAGCTTAACTAGCGGGGGGTTCAATGAGCAGTTCTTC.